This TCR beta chain was sequenced during a study of CD8+CD57+ T cells in acquired aplastic anemia. As for the study in general: DNA per sorted CD4+ or CD8+ sample ranged about 0.2 to 30 ug, averaging about 3.4 ug.

Trimming stripped 3 bases from V and 0 bases from J, with 8 bases between. CDR1 is SEHNR, CDR2 FQNEAQ, per germline (reference sequence). The length of the CDR3 is 14 residues. This clonotype was observed at least ten times. For sequencing, patients were chosen who had shown expansion of CD8+CD57+ cells by flow cytometry. Using genomic DNA as the template, TCR beta VDJ and CDR3 profiling was carried out. In TCRdb, the reads were re-called with MiXCR into one record per CDR3 protein. The sample yields about 170,000 distinct CDR3 sequences, 40% to 50% seen once. Sequencing input: sorted CD4+, CD8+, or CD8+CD57+ T cells (not recorded which) from PBMCs. The sequence came from a human donor with aplastic anemia. The V call is TRBV7-9, the J call TRBJ1-1; no clear D gene. The CDR3 sequence: CASSLSPMNTEAFF. The CDR3 DNA reads as TGTGCCAGCAGCTTGTCCCCCATGAACACTGAAGCTTTCTTT. Using reference TRBV7-9 and TRBJ1-1 for the parts outside the CDR3, the full variable domain is DTGVSQNPRHKITKRGQNVTFRCDPISEHNRLYWYRQTLGQGPEFLTYFQNEAQLEKSRLLSDRFSAERPKGSFSTLEIQRTEQGDSAMYLCASSLSPMNTEAFFGQGTRLTVV.